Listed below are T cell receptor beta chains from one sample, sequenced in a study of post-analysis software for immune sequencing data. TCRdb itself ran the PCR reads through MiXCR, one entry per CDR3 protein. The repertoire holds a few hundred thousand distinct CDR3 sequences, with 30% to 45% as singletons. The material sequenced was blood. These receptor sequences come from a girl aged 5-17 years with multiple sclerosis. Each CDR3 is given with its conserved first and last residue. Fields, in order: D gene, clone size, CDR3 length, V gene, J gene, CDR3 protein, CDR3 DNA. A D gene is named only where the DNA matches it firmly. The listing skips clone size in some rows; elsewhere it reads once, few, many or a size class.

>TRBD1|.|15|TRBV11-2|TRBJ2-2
CASSGQGKDTGERFF
TGTGCCAGCAGCGGACAGGGAAAGGACACCGGGGAGCGGTTTTTT
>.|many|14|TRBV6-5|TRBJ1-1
CASSQFRGNTEAFF
TGTGCCAGCAGCCAATTTAGGGGTAACACTGAAGCTTTCTTT
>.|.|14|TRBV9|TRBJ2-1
CASSGWGTYNEQFF
TGTGCCAGCAGCGGGTGGGGCACCTACAATGAGCAGTTCTTC
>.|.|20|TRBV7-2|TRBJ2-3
CAGGLRGVTGAASSADTRYF
TGTGCCGGCGGCTTAAGGGGCGTGACGGGAGCTGCTTCGAGCGCAGATACGCGGTATTTT
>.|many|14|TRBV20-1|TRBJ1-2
CSARVEASLGGYTF
TGCAGTGCTAGAGTTGAAGCTTCCTTGGGAGGCTACACCTTC
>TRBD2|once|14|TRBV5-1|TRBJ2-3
CASSPRGRMDTQYF
TGCGCCAGCAGCCCCCGCGGGAGAATGGATACGCAGTATTTT
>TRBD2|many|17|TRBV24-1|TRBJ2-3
CATSVSFLAGETDTQYF
TGTGCCACCAGTGTCTCCTTCCTAGCGGGAGAAACAGATACGCAGTATTTT
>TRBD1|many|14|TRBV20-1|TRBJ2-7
CSARDRNRGYEQYF
TGCAGTGCTAGAGATAGGAACAGGGGTTACGAGCAGTACTTC
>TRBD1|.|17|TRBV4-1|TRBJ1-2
CASSQESGTGWNYGYTF
TGCGCCAGCAGCCAAGAGTCCGGGACAGGGTGGAACTATGGCTACACCTTC
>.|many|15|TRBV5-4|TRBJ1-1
CASSRPGQSNTEAFF
TGTGCCAGCAGCCGACCCGGACAGTCTAACACTGAAGCTTTCTTT
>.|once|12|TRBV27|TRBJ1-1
CASSGSYTEAFF
TGTGCCAGCAGTGGCAGCTACACTGAAGCTTTCTTT
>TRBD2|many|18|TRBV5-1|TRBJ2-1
CASSLDFRRDYTYNEQFF
TGCGCCAGCAGCTTGGATTTCAGGCGGGACTATACCTACAATGAGCAGTTCTTC
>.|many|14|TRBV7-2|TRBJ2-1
CASRVEGGIGEQFF
TGTGCCAGCAGAGTAGAGGGGGGGATAGGTGAGCAGTTCTTC
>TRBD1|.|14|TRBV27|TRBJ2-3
CASSLGTGPGTQYF
TGTGCCAGCAGTTTGGGGACAGGGCCAGGTACGCAGTATTTT
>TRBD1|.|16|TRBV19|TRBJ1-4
CASTPVGTARNEKLFF
TGTGCCAGTACTCCGGTGGGGACAGCCCGTAATGAAAAACTGTTTTTT
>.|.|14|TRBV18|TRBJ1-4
CASSPSGAGEKLFF
TGTGCCAGCTCACCATCAGGGGCGGGCGAAAAACTGTTTTTT
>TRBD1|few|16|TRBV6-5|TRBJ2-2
CASRRIGQGYTGELFF
TGTGCCAGCAGACGCATTGGACAGGGTTACACCGGGGAGCTGTTTTTT
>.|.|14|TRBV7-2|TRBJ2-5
CASSLSRSQETQYF
TGTGCCAGCAGCCTTTCTAGATCCCAAGAGACCCAGTACTTC
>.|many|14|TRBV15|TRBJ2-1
CATRGSPTYNEQFF
TGTGCCACCAGGGGAAGTCCAACCTACAATGAGCAGTTCTTC
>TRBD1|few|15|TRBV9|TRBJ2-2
CASTRGTGDTGELFF
TGTGCCAGCACCCGTGGGACAGGGGACACCGGGGAGCTGTTTTTT
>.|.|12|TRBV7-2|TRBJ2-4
CACSPIQNIQYF
TGTGCCTGCAGCCCGATCCAAAACATCCAGTACTTC
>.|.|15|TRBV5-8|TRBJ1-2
CASSFLTRPNYGYTF
TGTGCCAGCAGCTTCCTTACCCGTCCTAACTATGGCTACACCTTC
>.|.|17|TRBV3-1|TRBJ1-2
CASSLRPFLEGDYGYTF
TGTGCCAGCAGTCTTCGCCCCTTTCTGGAGGGAGACTATGGCTACACCTTC
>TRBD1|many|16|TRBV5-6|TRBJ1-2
CASSSDRDRGRYGYTF
TGTGCCAGCAGCTCTGACCGGGACAGGGGACGGTATGGCTACACCTTC
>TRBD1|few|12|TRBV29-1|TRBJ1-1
CSVGQGGTEAFF
TGCAGCGTTGGACAGGGGGGCACTGAAGCTTTCTTT
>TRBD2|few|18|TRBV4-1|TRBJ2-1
CASSHVTEAGGPRNEQFF
TGCGCCAGCAGCCACGTGACCGAAGCGGGAGGGCCCCGGAATGAGCAGTTCTTC
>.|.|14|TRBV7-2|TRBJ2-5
CASSYLQGRETQYF
TGTGCCAGCAGCTATTTACAGGGGAGGGAGACCCAGTACTTC
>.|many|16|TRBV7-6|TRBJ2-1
CASSLVAGSSYNEQFF
TGTGCCAGCAGCTTAGTGGCGGGAAGCTCCTACAATGAGCAGTTCTTC
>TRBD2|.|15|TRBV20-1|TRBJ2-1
CSARRASGMSGKQFF
TGCAGTGCTAGAAGGGCGAGCGGGATGTCGGGCAAGCAGTTCTTC
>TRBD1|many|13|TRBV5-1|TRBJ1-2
CASSLGDSYGYTF
TGTGCCAGCAGCTTAGGGGACAGCTATGGCTACACCTTC
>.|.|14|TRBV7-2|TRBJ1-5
CASSAEVGPQSQHF
TGTGCCAGCAGCGCAGAGGTGGGGCCTCAGTCCCAGCATTTT
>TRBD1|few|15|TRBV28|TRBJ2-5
CASSNRDRGHWEQYF
TGTGCCAGCAGCAACCGGGACAGGGGGCATTGGGAGCAGTACTTC
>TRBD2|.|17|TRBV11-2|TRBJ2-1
CASSQVFRGLVHNEQFF
TGTGCCAGCAGCCAAGTCTTTAGGGGACTAGTCCACAATGAGCAGTTCTTC
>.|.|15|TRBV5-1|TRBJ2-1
CASSPQGNSYNEQFF
TGCGCCAGCAGCCCCCAGGGTAACTCCTACAATGAGCAGTTCTTC
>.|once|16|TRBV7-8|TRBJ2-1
CASSSSGISSYNGQFF
TGTGCCAGCAGCTCCAGTGGGATCAGCTCCTACAATGGGCAGTTCTTC
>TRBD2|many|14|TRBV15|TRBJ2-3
CATSTAGGTDTQYF
TGTGCCACCAGCACAGCGGGGGGGACAGATACGCAGTATTTT
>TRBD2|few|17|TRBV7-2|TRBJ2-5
CASSLGVSGGPRETQYF
TGTGCCAGCAGCTTAGGAGTGTCGGGAGGGCCTCGGGAGACCCAGTACTTC
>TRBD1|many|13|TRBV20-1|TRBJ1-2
CSAARQGAGGYTF
TGCAGTGCCGCTAGACAGGGGGCGGGTGGTTACACCTTC
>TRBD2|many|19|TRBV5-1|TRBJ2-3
CASSLALLTSGGSTDTQYF
TGCGCCAGCAGCTTGGCCCTCCTGACTAGCGGGGGGAGCACAGATACGCAGTATTTT
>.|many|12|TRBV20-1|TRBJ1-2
CSATGTHYGYTF
TGCAGTGCTACCGGGACACACTATGGCTACACCTTC
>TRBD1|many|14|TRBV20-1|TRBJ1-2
CSAIVPGQAYGYTF
TGCAGTGCTATAGTCCCGGGACAGGCGTATGGCTACACCTTC
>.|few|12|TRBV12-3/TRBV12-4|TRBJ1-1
CASMQKGTEAFF
TGTGCCAGCATGCAGAAGGGCACTGAAGCTTTCTTT
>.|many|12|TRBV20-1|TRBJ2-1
CSAPAGEHEQFF
TGCAGTGCCCCGGCCGGGGAACATGAGCAGTTCTTC
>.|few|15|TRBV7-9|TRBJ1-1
CASSLAPGEMTEAFF
TGTGCCAGCAGCTTAGCCCCGGGAGAGATGACTGAAGCTTTCTTT
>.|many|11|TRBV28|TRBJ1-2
CASKYNYGYTF
TGTGCCAGCAAGTATAACTATGGCTACACCTTC
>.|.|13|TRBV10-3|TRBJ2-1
CAISVDTYNEQFF
TGTGCCATCAGTGTAGACACCTACAATGAGCAGTTCTTC
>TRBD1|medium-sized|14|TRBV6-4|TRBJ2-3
CASSGTGETDTQYF
TGTGCCAGCAGTGGGACAGGGGAAACAGATACGCAGTATTTT
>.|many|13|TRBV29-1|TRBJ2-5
CSVRPGFVGTQYF
TGCAGCGTCCGCCCGGGATTCGTGGGGACCCAGTACTTC
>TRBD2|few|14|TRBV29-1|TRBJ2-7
CSVGGLAGMYEQYF
TGCAGCGTTGGGGGACTAGCGGGGATGTACGAGCAGTACTTC
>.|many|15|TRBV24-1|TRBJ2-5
CATSDPGTSIEPQYF
TGTGCCACCAGTGATCCGGGGACATCGATAGAGCCCCAGTACTTC
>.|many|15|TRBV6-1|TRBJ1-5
CASSESGISNQPQHF
TGTGCCAGCAGTGAATCCGGGATTAGCAATCAGCCCCAGCATTTT
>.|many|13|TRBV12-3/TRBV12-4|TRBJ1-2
CASTFLGNYGYTF
TGTGCCAGCACCTTTTTGGGGAACTATGGCTACACCTTC
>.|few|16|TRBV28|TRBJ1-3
CASSLSAHHSGNTIYF
TGTGCCAGCAGTTTATCGGCGCACCACTCTGGAAACACCATATATTTT